This is a list of T cell receptor beta chains from one sample in a study of blood T cell repertoires in COVID-19. The table came from immunoSEQ multiplex PCR; TCRdb's copy has only in-frame clones and leaves some out. This table has some 160,000 clones, about 77% appearing once. Sequenced material: peripheral blood. The source of these receptors is a woman of 80 years or more with acute or convalescent COVID-19. CDR3s include the opening cysteine and the closing phenylalanine or tryptophan. The order of the fields is D gene, V gene, clone size, J gene, CDR3 DNA, CDR3 protein. The D gene is left open where the match is weak. Size is stated for part of the rows, as once, few or many counts, or as a class when the clone is expanded.

TRBD1	TRBV7-3	-	TRBJ2-7	TGTGCCAGCAGCTTGACAGGGGATGGGTTCTACGAGCAGTACTTC	CASSLTGDGFYEQYF
TRBD1	TRBV3-1/TRBV3-2	-	TRBJ2-1	TGTGCCAGCAGCCAAGGACCGACAGGGATAGTGAATGAGCAGTTCTTC	CASSQGPTGIVNEQFF
TRBD2	TRBV6-2/TRBV6-3	few	TRBJ2-1	TGTGCCAGCAGTTACGGACTAGCGGACTATAAGTTCTTC	CASSYGLADYKFF
-	TRBV5-4	-	TRBJ1-1	TGTGCCAGCAGCTTGTCCCCAGTCCAAAACACTGAAGCTTTCTTT	CASSLSPVQNTEAFF
TRBD1	TRBV19	-	TRBJ1-3	TGTGCCAGTAGTAGACAGGGCCCAGGGGACACCATATATTTT	CASSRQGPGDTIYF
-	TRBV14	few	TRBJ1-2	TGTGCCAGCAGCCCAGGGAGGGGACTCTATGGCTACACCTTC	CASSPGRGLYGYTF
-	TRBV19	-	TRBJ1-1	TGTGCCAGTATCCGGGGGTCGAACACTGAAGCTTTCTTT	CASIRGSNTEAFF
-	TRBV5-1	-	TRBJ2-7	TGCGCCAGCAGCTTTTCTCCGGAGGGTACCTACGAGCAGTACTTC	CASSFSPEGTYEQYF
TRBD1	TRBV5-1	few	TRBJ2-2	TGCGCCAGCAGCTTGATCCCGACAGGGGGGACCGGGGAGCTGTTTTTT	CASSLIPTGGTGELFF
TRBD1	TRBV29-1	-	TRBJ1-2	TGCAGCGTTGAAGGCCGACAGGGGCCCTATGGCTACACCTTC	CSVEGRQGPYGYTF
TRBD1	TRBV19	once	TRBJ1-4	TGTGCCAGTAGAAGAGACGGGACAGGCGCAGAAAAACTGTTTTTT	CASRRDGTGAEKLFF
-	TRBV6-5	few	TRBJ2-5	TGTGCCAGCGGACTATCGACAGGGCGAGAGACCCAGTACTTC	CASGLSTGRETQYF
-	TRBV28	-	TRBJ2-5	TGTGCCAGCAGTTTATCCCAGAAGACCCAGTACTTC	CASSLSQKTQYF
TRBD2	TRBV28	-	TRBJ2-7	TGTGCCAGCAGATTTAGCGGGAGCCCCTACGAGCAGTACTTC	CASRFSGSPYEQYF
-	TRBV13	-	TRBJ2-7	TGTGCCAGCAGCTTAGCACAGGGTGGCGACGAGCAGTACTTC	CASSLAQGGDEQYF
-	TRBV7-2	-	TRBJ2-2	TGTGCCAGCAGCTTATTAGCAAGGGGCGGGGAGCTGTTTTTT	CASSLLARGGELFF
-	TRBV16	-	TRBJ1-6	TGTGCCAGCAGCCTCCTTCCGGGACAAAATAATTCACCCCTCCACTTT	CASSLLPGQNNSPLHF
TRBD1	TRBV29-1	-	TRBJ1-2	TGCAGCGTCCGGGGGACAGGGGGCGTAAGTGGCTACACCTTC	CSVRGTGGVSGYTF
-	TRBV5-1	-	TRBJ2-5	TGCGCCAGCAGCGCGATACAAGAGACCCAGTACTTC	CASSAIQETQYF
TRBD1	TRBV15	once	TRBJ2-7	TGTGCCACCAGCGTCAGACAGGGGTACGAGCAGTACTTC	CATSVRQGYEQYF
TRBD1	TRBV6-5	-	TRBJ1-4	TGTGCCAGCAGTTTAACAGGGGGGGCTAATGAAAAACTGTTTTTT	CASSLTGGANEKLFF
-	TRBV19	-	TRBJ2-3	TGTGCCAGTAGTATTGGTTCGAGAGATACGCAGTATTTT	CASSIGSRDTQYF
-	TRBV19	-	TRBJ1-1	TGTGCCAGTAGCTACGGGGGCACTGAAGCTTTCTTT	CASSYGGTEAFF
-	TRBV18	-	TRBJ1-1	TGTGCCAGCTCACCAGGGGATCCGAAAACACAGGGAGCTTTCTTT	CASSPGDPKTQGAFF
-	TRBV7-6	-	TRBJ2-7	TGTGCCAGCAGCTTAGGGCCGGCTAGCGCTTCCTACGAGCAGTACTTC	CASSLGPASASYEQYF
TRBD1	TRBV6-5	-	TRBJ1-1	TGTGCCAGCAGTTACGTGAAGACAGGGGCGAACACTGAAGCTTTCTTT	CASSYVKTGANTEAFF
-	TRBV15	-	TRBJ1-6	TGTGCCACCAGCACCCCGGACAGACACAATTCACCCCTCCACTTT	CATSTPDRHNSPLHF
TRBD1	TRBV12-3/TRBV12-4	many	TRBJ1-5	TGTGCCAGCAGCCCTAGGGACAGTCAGCCCCAGCATTTT	CASSPRDSQPQHF
-	TRBV19	-	TRBJ1-4	TGTGCCAGTAGTATTGGCCCCTTCTATGAAAAACTGTTTTTT	CASSIGPFYEKLFF
-	TRBV10-1	-	TRBJ2-7	TGCGCCAGCAGTGCTGAGGGATCCTACGAGCAGTACTTC	CASSAEGSYEQYF
TRBD1	TRBV11-1	-	TRBJ2-1	TGTGCCAGCAGCTTACAGGGGGAAACCTACAATGAGCAGTTCTTC	CASSLQGETYNEQFF
-	TRBV3-1/TRBV3-2	once	TRBJ2-7	TGTGCCAGCAGCCAAGACGGGGAATGGCAGTACTTC	CASSQDGEWQYF
-	TRBV19	-	TRBJ2-5	TGTGCCAGCAGACTGAGCGGAGAGACCCAGTACTTC	CASRLSGETQYF
-	TRBV5-3	-	TRBJ2-1	TGTGCCAGAAGCTTGTTGCCCCCTGCTAGCAGGGGGAGGTGGATCTCCTACAATGAGCAGTTCTTC	CARSLLPPASRGRWISYNEQFF
TRBD2	TRBV7-2	-	TRBJ2-7	TGTGCCAGCAGTACCGCCGGGGGAGGGGCGTTCTACGAGCAGTACTTC	CASSTAGGGAFYEQYF
-	TRBV19	-	TRBJ1-5	TGTGCCAGTAGTATAGATCCCCGTGGGGGGCAGCCCCAGCATTTT	CASSIDPRGGQPQHF
TRBD1	TRBV4-2	-	TRBJ1-2	TGTGCCAGCAGCCAAGGGGGACAGAGATCGGCCTATGGCTACACCTTC	CASSQGGQRSAYGYTF
TRBD1	TRBV5-1	-	TRBJ1-3	TGCGCCAGCAGCCCAGACAGGGGGTCGAGAGGAAACACCATATATTTT	CASSPDRGSRGNTIYF
TRBD2	TRBV7-7	-	TRBJ2-5	TGTGCTAGCAGCCCCGGACTAGCGGGGGCGGGCGAGACCCAGTACTTC	CASSPGLAGAGETQYF
-	TRBV28	-	TRBJ1-2	TGTGCCAGCAGTTTTAGCGGGATTGACTATGGCTACACCTTC	CASSFSGIDYGYTF
TRBD1	TRBV23-1	-	TRBJ1-1	TGCGCCAGCAGCCTAAGGGACAGGGGCTCCACTGAAGCTTTCTTT	CASSLRDRGSTEAFF
TRBD2	TRBV5-1	-	TRBJ2-1	TGCGCCAGCAGCTTGAGCGGGGGAAGCTCCTACAATGAGCAGTTCTTC	CASSLSGGSSYNEQFF
TRBD2	TRBV6-5	-	TRBJ2-7	TGTGCCAGCAGTTACTCGTCCAGCGGGAGTATCTACGAGCAGTACTTC	CASSYSSSGSIYEQYF
TRBD2	TRBV9	-	TRBJ2-7	TGTGCCAGCAGCGGAGGACTAGCGCGCAATGGAGAGCAGTACTTC	CASSGGLARNGEQYF